This TCR beta chain was sequenced in a study of blood T cell repertoires in COVID-19. Study-level background: Acute and convalescent COVID-19 samples came from the United States, Italy and Spain. PBMCs, B-cell-depleted T cells, or T cells provided the cDNA or gDNA that made up the material.

Germline CDR1 MNHEY, CDR2 SMNVEV (reference sequence). The CDR3 contains 17 residues. V was cut by 6 bases and J by 4 bases, with 24 bases left in between. Original data processing: Estimates of nucleated cell counts were drawn from the amplification of reference gene primers. Some clones are missing from TCRdb's copy, which holds only in-frame ones; the method was immunoSEQ multiplex PCR. That table gives V, J and clone size, and the DNA gave D and trimming. Here the sample spans approximately 65,000 clones, approximately 79% being singletons. Sequencing was done on a sample of peripheral blood. The chain uses TRBV27 and TRBJ1-2, with D possibly being TRBD1 (6 bases). This TCR came from a man in his sixties with acute or convalescent COVID-19. CDR3 sequence reads: CASSSLVGQSRSYGYTF. The CDR3 region has the DNA TGTGCCAGCAGCAGCCTCGTGGGACAATCCCGATCCTATGGCTACACCTTC.